The source of this T cell receptor (beta chain) is a study of PD-1 blockade in classical Hodgkin lymphoma. Every patient was affected by relapse after autologous stem cell transplantation, while exposure to brentuximab vedotin was not uniform. A note on this clone: The antigen remains unidentified.

Study outcomes and limitations: There remain no defined causes for the repertoire differences, which possibly reflect disease activity or prior therapy. Individuals initiating nivolumab under 1 year after ASCT were excluded. The study found complete responders had baseline diversity similar to newly diagnosed patients. In newly diagnosed patients, baseline TCR diversity was reportedly below that of healthy donors.

TCRdb keeps only in-frame clones here, not all; method: immunoSEQ multiplex PCR. Of tens of thousands of clones in the sample, approximately 89% were seen once. This clonotype was obtained from a human donor with classical Hodgkin lymphoma. The sequenced sample was peripheral blood mononuclear cells (PBMCs), obtained before the second cycle of nivolumab.

The CDR3, as DNA: TGTGCCAGCAGCTTGGGAGGTACGGGGGCGTCTGGGGCCAACGTCCTGACTTTC. This sequence encodes CASSLGGTGASGANVLTF. The J gene is TRBJ2-6, the V gene TRBV5-4; D assignment may be TRBD1 or TRBD2 (6 bases each). The germline V gene encodes CDR1 SGHNT and CDR2 YYREEE (reference sequence). The V end lost 0 bases, the J end lost 1 base, and 14 bases lay between the germline ends. The CDR3 is made up of 18 amino acids. The full variable domain, rest sourced from reference TRBV5-4 and TRBJ2-6, is ETGVTQSPTHLIKTRGQQVTLRCSSQSGHNTVSWYQQALGQGPQFIFQYYREEENGRGNFPPRFSGLQFPNYSSELNVNALELDDSALYLCASSLGGTGASGANVLTFGAGSRLTVL.